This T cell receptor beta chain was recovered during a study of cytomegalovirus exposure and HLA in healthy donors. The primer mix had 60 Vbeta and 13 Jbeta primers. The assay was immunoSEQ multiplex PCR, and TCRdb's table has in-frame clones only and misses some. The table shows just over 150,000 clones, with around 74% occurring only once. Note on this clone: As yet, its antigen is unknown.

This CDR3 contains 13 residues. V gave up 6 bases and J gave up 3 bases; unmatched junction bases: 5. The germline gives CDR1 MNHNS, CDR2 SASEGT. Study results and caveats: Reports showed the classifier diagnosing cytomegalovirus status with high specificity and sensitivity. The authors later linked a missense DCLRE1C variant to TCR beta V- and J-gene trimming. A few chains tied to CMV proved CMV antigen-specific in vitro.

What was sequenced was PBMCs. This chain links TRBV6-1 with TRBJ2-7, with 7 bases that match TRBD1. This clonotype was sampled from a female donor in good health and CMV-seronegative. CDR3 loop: CASRGDRDYEQYF. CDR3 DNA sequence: TGTGCCAGCAGAGGGGACAGAGACTACGAGCAGTACTTC.